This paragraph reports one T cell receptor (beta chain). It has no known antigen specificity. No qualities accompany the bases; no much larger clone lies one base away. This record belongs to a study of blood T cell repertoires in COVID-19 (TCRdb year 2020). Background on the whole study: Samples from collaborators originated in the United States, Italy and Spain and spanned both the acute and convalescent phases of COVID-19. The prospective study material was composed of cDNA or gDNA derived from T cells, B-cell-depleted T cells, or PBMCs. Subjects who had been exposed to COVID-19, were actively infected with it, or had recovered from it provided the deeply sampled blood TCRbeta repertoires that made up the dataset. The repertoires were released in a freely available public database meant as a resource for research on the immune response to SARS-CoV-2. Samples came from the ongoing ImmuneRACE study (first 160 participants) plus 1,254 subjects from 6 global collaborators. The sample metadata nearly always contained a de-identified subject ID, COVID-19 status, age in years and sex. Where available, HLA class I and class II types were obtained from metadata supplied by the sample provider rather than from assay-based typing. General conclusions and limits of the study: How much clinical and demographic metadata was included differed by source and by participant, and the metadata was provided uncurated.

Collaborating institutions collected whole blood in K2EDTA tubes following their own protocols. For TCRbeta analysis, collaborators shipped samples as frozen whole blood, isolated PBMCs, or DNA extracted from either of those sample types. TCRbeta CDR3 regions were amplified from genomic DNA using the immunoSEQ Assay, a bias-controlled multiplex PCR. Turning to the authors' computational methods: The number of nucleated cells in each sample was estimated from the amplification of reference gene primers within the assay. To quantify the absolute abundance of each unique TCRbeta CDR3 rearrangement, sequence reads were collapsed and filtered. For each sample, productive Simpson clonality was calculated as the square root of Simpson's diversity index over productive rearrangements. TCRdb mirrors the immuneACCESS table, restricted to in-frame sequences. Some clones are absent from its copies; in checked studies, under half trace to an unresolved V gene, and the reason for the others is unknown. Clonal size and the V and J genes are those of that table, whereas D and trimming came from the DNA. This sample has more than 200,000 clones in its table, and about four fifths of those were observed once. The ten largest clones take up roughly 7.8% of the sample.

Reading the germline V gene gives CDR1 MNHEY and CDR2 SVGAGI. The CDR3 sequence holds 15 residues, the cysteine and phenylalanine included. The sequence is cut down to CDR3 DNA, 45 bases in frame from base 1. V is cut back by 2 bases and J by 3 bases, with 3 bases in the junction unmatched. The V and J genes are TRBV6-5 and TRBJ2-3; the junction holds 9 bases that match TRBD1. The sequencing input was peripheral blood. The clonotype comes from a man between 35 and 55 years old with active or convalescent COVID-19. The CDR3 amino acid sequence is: CASSYLGQGTDTQYF. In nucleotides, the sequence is TGTGCCAGCAGTTACCTGGGACAGGGAACAGATACGCAGTATTTT.